The TCR beta chain described here comes from a study of blood T cell repertoires in COVID-19. Study-level information: The cDNA or gDNA used as material had been derived from T cells, B-cell-depleted T cells, or PBMCs.

V lost 3 bases and J lost 3, with 9 bases in between. Per the germline V gene, CDR1 is LNHDA and CDR2 is SQIVND (reference sequence). This CDR3 comprises 13 residues. The repertoire was sequenced with immunoSEQ multiplex PCR; TCRdb's copy has only in-frame clones and lacks some. This sample has about 270,000 clones, with approximately 84% found just once. The V call is TRBV19, the J call TRBJ2-7; D unresolved. Sequenced material: peripheral blood. This receptor was obtained from a human donor in a cohort sampled during active COVID-19. The CDR3, as DNA: TGTGCCAGTAGTATGGGCAGAATCTACGAGCAGTACTTC. It specifies CASSMGRIYEQYF. Full variable domain (missing parts from reference TRBV19 and TRBJ2-7): DGGITQSPKYLFRKEGQNVTLSCEQNLNHDAMYWYRQDPGQGLRLIYYSQIVNDFQKGDIAEGYSVSREKKESFPLTVTSAQKNPTAFYLCASSMGRIYEQYFGPGTRLTVT.